The 14 T cell receptor beta chains given below trace back to one sample, sequenced in a study of identical twins. TCRdb reprocessed the 5' RACE reads via MiXCR and lists one record per CDR3 protein. Here the sample spans about 500,000 distinct CDR3 sequences, about 13% being singletons. Another study also made use of these data, one on yellow fever vaccine responses in identical twins.

Sequencing was performed on CD4+ T cells sorted from blood. The receptors stem from a woman aged 18-30 years in good health.

This chain links TRBV9 with TRBJ1-1, with D perhaps TRBD1 (5 bases). Germline V lookup: CDR1 SGDLS, CDR2 YYNGEE. Trimming pared 2 bases from V and 4 bases from J, leaving 12 bases between. This CDR3 spans 14 amino acids. CDR3 sequence reads: CASSVGGLSTEAFF. Here the CDR3 DNA reads TGTGCCAGCAGCGTCGGGGGGTTAAGCACTGAAGCTTTCTTT. The full variable domain, in which reference TRBV9 and TRBJ1-1 provide the parts outside the CDR3, is DSGVTQTPKHLITATGQRVTLRCSPRSGDLSVYWYQQSLDQGLQFLIQYYNGEERAKGNILERFSAQQFPDLHSELNLSSLELGDSALYFCASSVGGLSTEAFFGQGTRLTVV.

This sequence joins TRBV6-2 or TRBV6-3 and TRBJ2-1, with 8 bases fitting TRBD1. The length of the CDR3 is 15 residues. The germline V gene has CDR1 MNHEY and CDR2 SVGEGT. J was trimmed by 9 bases and V by 6 bases; bases with no gene match: 13. Written as DNA, the CDR3 is TGTGCCAGCAGCCAACCTCGGACAGGGAAGACTGAGCAGTTCTTC. Translation gives CASSQPRTGKTEQFF.

CDR3 DNA sequence: TGCGCCAGCAGCCCGGGACTAGCGGCCTTCAATGAGCAGTTCTTC. Its protein is CASSPGLAAFNEQFF. The chain recombines TRBV5-1 with TRBJ2-1; TRBD2 agrees at 11 bases. Germline CDR1 reads SGHRS; CDR2 reads YFSETQ. The CDR3 consists of 15 residues. J lost 6 bases, V lost 4 bases, and 6 bases had no gene match.

The rearrangement uses TRBV20-1 and TRBJ1-5, with D perhaps TRBD1 (5 bases). The CDR3 is 14 amino acids. The germline V and J ends were trimmed by 4 bases and 5 bases, with 15 bases remaining between them. CDR1 is DFQATT and CDR2 is SNEGSKA in the germline V gene (reference sequence). For the CDR3, the DNA is TGCAGTGCTATCCCCGAGGGAGGGGATCAGCCCCAGCATTTT. It yields the protein CSAIPEGGDQPQHF.

The chain is built from TRBV6-1 and TRBJ2-3; TRBD2 aligns across 8 bases. The CDR3 is 15 amino acids. Germline V gives CDR1 MNHNS, CDR2 SASEGT. The V and J ends lost 8 bases and 4 bases, in that order; junction bases with no gene match: 11. The CDR3 DNA reads as TGTGCCAGCGGCAAAGCGGGAGCGGTCCCAGATACGCAGTATTTT. It yields the protein CASGKAGAVPDTQYF.

This clonotype has only a few counts. The rearrangement joins TRBV15 to TRBJ2-1; D is ambiguous. The germline V and J ends were trimmed by 0 bases and 10 bases, with 16 bases remaining between them. Germline CDR1 reads LNHNV; CDR2 reads YYDKDF (reference sequence). The length of the CDR3 is 15 residues. The CDR3 reads CATSREKARIVEQFF. The CDR3 DNA reads as TGTGCCACCAGCAGAGAAAAAGCGCGGATCGTGGAGCAGTTCTTC.

This clonotype was observed a few times. V and J are TRBV7-2 and TRBJ2-7, with D hard to call. The CDR3 totals 13 residues. Trimming removed 5 bases at V and 2 bases at J, with 10 bases between. Per the germline V gene, CDR1 is SGHTA and CDR2 is FQGNSA. The CDR3 nucleotides are TGTGCCAGCAGCGCGGACGGAACCTACGAGCAGTACTTC. Its translation: CASSADGTYEQYF.

Only a few counts were recorded for this clonotype. V is TRBV5-1 and J is TRBJ2-5; TRBD1 agrees at 9 bases. This CDR3 spans 15 amino acids. Losses at the gene ends were 2 bases for V and 2 bases for J; bases not matched to a gene: 4. CDR1 is SGHRS, CDR2 YFSETQ, per germline. This CDR3 is CASSFRGQGQETQYF. Written as DNA, the CDR3 is TGCGCCAGCAGCTTTCGGGGACAGGGACAAGAGACCCAGTACTTC.

This clonotype was detected ten times or more. The chain carries TRBV2 and TRBJ2-7, with D hard to call. Germline CDR1 SNHLY, CDR2 FYNNEI. Trimming removed 7 bases from V and 9 bases from J, with 16 bases in between. This CDR3 contains 12 residues. CDR3 amino acids: CASTAAKEGQYF. CDR3 sequence (DNA): TGTGCCAGCACGGCGGCGAAGGAAGGGCAGTACTTC.

This clonotype was recorded a few times. The J gene is TRBJ2-1, the V gene TRBV4-2; 8 bases align to TRBD2. Germline CDR1 reads LGHNA; CDR2 reads YNFKEQ. The junction had 6 bases not matched to a gene; V was cut back by 3 bases and J by 2 bases. The CDR3 extends over 16 amino acids. The CDR3 sequence is CASSQGTRDPYNEQFF. CDR3 coding DNA: TGTGCCAGCAGCCAGGGGACTAGGGATCCCTACAATGAGCAGTTCTTC.

There are a few counts of this clonotype. This chain connects TRBV27 to TRBJ2-7; D ambiguous. This CDR3 has 15 residues. V lost 0 bases and J lost 2, with 11 bases in between. The V gene's germline CDR1 is MNHEY and CDR2 SMNVEV (reference sequence). The CDR3 spells CASSLSPLIPYEQYF. CDR3 bases: TGTGCCAGCAGTTTATCCCCACTTATTCCCTACGAGCAGTACTTC.

The rearrangement links TRBV29-1 to TRBJ2-1; D is perhaps TRBD1 (5 bases). V gave up 1 base and J gave up 15 bases, with 16 bases separating them. The CDR3 runs 12 residues. Germline CDR1 and CDR2: SQVTM and ANQGSEA. CDR3 DNA sequence: TGCAGCGTTGAAGGGTCCCAGGCAAGGGGGTTCTTC. Translation: CSVEGSQARGFF.

A note on this clonotype: Given a much more abundant clone one base away, this may be a read error. This CDR3 is CTSKRNLMNTEAFF. CDR3 nucleotide sequence: TGTACCAGCAAACGGAATTTAATGAACACTGAAGCTTTCTTT. V usage is TRBV12-3 or TRBV12-4 and J usage is TRBJ1-1; no firm D call. There are 14 residues in the CDR3.

There are many counts of this clonotype. V is TRBV24-1 and J is TRBJ2-2; D remains ambiguous. CDR1 and CDR2 (germline): KGHDR, SFDVKD. Trimming removed 4 bases from V and 0 bases from J, with 8 bases in between. The CDR3 has 15 amino acids. The chain's CDR3 is CATSDKYPNTGELFF. The CDR3 coding sequence is TGTGCCACCAGTGACAAATACCCGAACACCGGGGAGCTGTTTTTT.